A selection of T cell receptor beta chains follows, all from one sample in a study of T cell repertoires in cytomegalovirus infection. No cognate antigen is known for these TCRs. TCRdb reprocessed the reads with MiXCR, giving one entry per CDR3 protein. The data hold approximately 990,000 distinct CDR3 sequences, with 31% observed a single time. The source was cultured CD8+ T cells from PBMCs, collected from culture after CMV antigen stimulation. The source of these receptors is a human donor in good health (CMV status not recorded). Some clones in this sample may be carry-over from other donors' samples. Both conserved end residues are trimmed from each CDR3. The D gene is left open where the match is weak. The size of a clone is reported for some rows only, either as once, few or many, or as a class for expanded clones.

clone_size v_call d_call cdr3_aa
- TRBV28 - ASSTDSLQETQY
- TRBV12-5 - ASGVGNTEAF
few TRBV4-2 TRBD1 ASSGQGAVETQY
- TRBV12-5 TRBD1 ASRETGVSYEQY
- TRBV7-9 - ASSLGAANTEAF
- TRBV5-6 TRBD1 ASSRLEGARTGELF
many TRBV7-2 - ASSLVQGSYEKLF
- TRBV11-1 - VSSYGLDEQF
- TRBV28 - ASSLPRGRLNEQF
- TRBV19 - ASSSALGDEQF
- TRBV5-1 - ASSLVIGVRETQY
- TRBV2 - ASRGIDSENTEAF
- TRBV15 - ATSRVGGPRQY
few TRBV19 - ASGSEVYSNQPQH
- TRBV7-9 TRBD1 ASSSLQGGTEAF
many TRBV7-2 TRBD1 ASSFLQGSSDTQY
- TRBV11-3 - ASSTRQVSYNEQF
- TRBV19 TRBD2 ASSLRLAGGRDTDTQY
- TRBV7-9 - ASSLGGPNLRSYEQY
few TRBV6-1 - ASSGLADLTETQY
- TRBV11-2 TRBD1 ASSLFLGQGRTDTQY
many TRBV7-6 - ASSLNANTGELF
- TRBV7-9 TRBD1 ASSPGQGPNTGELF
- TRBV13 TRBD1 ASSPGTGGINEQF
many TRBV7-6 - ASSLQGDGELF
many TRBV10-3 TRBD1 AISQGAHGYT
- TRBV12-3/TRBV12-4 TRBD1 ASSLGTGGFTEAF
few TRBV7-9 TRBD1 ASSLADGRQGLNQPQH
few TRBV6-5 - ASSLRATDTQY
- TRBV10-3 - AISGKSGDYGYT
few TRBV7-6 - ASSSLSDTGELF
few TRBV12-3/TRBV12-4 TRBD1 ASRGQGTF
few TRBV7-9 - ASSLGDLSPLH
few TRBV12-3/TRBV12-4 - ASSSPPPETQY
- TRBV4-1 - ASSQDNGYT
- TRBV12-3/TRBV12-4 - ASRPPGSRETQY
- TRBV28 - TSSLWGGSDNQPQH
few TRBV20-1 TRBD1 SVEGRGRQGPYPAYEQY
few TRBV28 TRBD2 ASSSQRGHNEQF
few TRBV7-9 - ASSPRGEEKLF
many TRBV7-6 TRBD1 ASSLVAGGYHEQY
many TRBV6-5 TRBD2 ASSERTRGVEETQY
few TRBV7-9 - ASSLAGEDQPQH
- TRBV5-1 - ASSSGSFYGYT
many TRBV7-6 - ASSPILGPTHNTGELF
many TRBV13 TRBD1 ASSPPDRGPEQY